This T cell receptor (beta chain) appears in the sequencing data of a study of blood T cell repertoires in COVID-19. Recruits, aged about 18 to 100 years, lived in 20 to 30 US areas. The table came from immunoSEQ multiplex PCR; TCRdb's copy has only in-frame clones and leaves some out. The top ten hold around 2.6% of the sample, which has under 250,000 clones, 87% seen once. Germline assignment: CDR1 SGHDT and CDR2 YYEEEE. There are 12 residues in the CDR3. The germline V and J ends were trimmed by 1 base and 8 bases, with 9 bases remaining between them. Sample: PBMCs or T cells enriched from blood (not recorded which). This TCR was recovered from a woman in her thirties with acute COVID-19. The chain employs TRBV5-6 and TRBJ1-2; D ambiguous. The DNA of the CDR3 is TGTGCCAGCAGCTTGAGTATTGGCGGCTACACCTTC. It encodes CASSLSIGGYTF.